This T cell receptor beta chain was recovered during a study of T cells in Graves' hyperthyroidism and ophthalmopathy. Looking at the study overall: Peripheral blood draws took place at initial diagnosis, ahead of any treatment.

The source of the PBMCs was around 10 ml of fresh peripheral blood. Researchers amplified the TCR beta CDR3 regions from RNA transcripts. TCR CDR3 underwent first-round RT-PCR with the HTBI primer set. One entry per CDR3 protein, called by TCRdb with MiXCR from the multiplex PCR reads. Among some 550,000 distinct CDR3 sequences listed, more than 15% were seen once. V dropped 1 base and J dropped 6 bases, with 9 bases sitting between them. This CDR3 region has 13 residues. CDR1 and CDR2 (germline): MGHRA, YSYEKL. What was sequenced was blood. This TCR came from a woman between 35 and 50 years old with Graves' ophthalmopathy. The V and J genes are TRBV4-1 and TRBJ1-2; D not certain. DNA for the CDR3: TGCGCCAGCAGCCAAGTCAGGCCGGATGGCTACACCTTC. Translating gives CASSQVRPDGYTF.